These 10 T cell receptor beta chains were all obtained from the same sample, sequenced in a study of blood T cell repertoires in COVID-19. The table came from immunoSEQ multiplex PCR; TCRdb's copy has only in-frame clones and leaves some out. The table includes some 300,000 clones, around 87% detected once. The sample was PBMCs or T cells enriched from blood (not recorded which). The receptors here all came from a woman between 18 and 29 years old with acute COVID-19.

The CDR3 here is CASSLLGGRLHNEQFF. The CDR3 DNA is TGTGCCAGCAGTTTATTAGGGGGACGGCTCCACAATGAGCAGTTCTTC. This chain joins TRBV27 and TRBJ2-1, with a weak D call TRBD1 (6 bases). Germline CDR1 and CDR2: MNHEY and SMNVEV (reference sequence). The CDR3 runs to 16 residues. Trimming removed 1 base at V and 5 bases at J, with 15 bases between.

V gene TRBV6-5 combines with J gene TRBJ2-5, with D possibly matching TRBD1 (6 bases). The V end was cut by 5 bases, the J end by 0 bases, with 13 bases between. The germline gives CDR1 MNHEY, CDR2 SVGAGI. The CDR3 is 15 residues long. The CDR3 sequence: CASSQQGMYQETQYF. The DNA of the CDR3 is TGTGCCAGCAGTCAACAGGGAATGTACCAAGAGACCCAGTACTTC.

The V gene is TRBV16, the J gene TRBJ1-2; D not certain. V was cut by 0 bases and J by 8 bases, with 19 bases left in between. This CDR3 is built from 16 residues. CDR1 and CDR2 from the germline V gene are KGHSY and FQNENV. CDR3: CASSQSSHQVREGYTF. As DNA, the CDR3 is TGTGCCAGCAGCCAATCGTCACACCAAGTACGGGAGGGCTACACCTTC.

CDR3 sequence (DNA): TGTGCCTGGAGTCGACTAGCTCTGACCTACGAGCAGTACTTC. This codes for CAWSRLALTYEQYF. J is TRBJ2-7 and V is TRBV30, with 7 bases lining up with TRBD2. There are 14 residues in the CDR3. Germline loops: CDR1 GTSNPN, CDR2 SVGIG (reference sequence). After removal of 2 bases from V and 2 bases from J, the junction contained 6 bases not matched to a gene. Combining the CDR3 with reference TRBV30 and TRBJ2-7 gives the whole variable domain SQTIHQWPATLVQPVGSPLSLECTVEGTSNPNLYWYRQAAGRGLQLLFYSVGIGQISSEVPQNLSASRPQDRQFILSSKKLLLSDSGFYLCAWSRLALTYEQYFGPGTRLTVT.

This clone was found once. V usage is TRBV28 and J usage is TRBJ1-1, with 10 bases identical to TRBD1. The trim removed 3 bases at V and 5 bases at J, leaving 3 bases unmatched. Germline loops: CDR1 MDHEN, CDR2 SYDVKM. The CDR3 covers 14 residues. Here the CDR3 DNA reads TGTGCCAGCAGTTTTCCGGGACAGGGGACTGAAGCTTTCTTT. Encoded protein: CASSFPGQGTEAFF.

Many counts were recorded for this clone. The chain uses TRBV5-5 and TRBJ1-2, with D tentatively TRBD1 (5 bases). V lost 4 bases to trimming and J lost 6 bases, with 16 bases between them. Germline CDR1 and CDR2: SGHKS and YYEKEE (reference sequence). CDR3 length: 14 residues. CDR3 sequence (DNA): TGTGCCAGCAGCCCGAGCGCAGGGCTCCATGGCTACACCTTC. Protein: CASSPSAGLHGYTF.

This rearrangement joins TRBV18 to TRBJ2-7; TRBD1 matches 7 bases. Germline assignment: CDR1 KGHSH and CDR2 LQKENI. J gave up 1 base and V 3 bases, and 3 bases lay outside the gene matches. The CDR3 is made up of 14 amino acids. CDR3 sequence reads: CASSPTGSSYEQYF. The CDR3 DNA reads TGTGCCAGCTCACCGACAGGGAGTTCCTACGAGCAGTACTTC.

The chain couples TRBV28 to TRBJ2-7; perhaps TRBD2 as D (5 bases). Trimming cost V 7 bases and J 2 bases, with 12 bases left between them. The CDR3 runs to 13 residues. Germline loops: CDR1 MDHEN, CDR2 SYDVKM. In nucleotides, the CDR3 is TGTGCCAGCACGCTCCCCGGGGCCTACGAGCAGTACTTC. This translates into CASTLPGAYEQYF.

CDR3 sequence: CAWTGQGRTEAFF. The CDR3 bases are TGTGCCTGGACGGGACAGGGCCGGACTGAAGCTTTCTTT. V usage is TRBV30 and J usage is TRBJ1-1, with 9 bases matching TRBD1. CDR1 and CDR2 from the germline V gene are GTSNPN and SVGIG (reference sequence). V dropped 4 bases and J dropped 5; count of bases not matched to a gene: 5. The CDR3 has 13 residues.

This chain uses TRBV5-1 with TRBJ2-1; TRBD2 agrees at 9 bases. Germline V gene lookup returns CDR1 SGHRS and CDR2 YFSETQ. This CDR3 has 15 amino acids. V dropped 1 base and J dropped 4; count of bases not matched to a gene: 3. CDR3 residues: CASSLLTSGYNEQFF. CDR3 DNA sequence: TGCGCCAGCAGCTTGCTGACTAGCGGTTACAATGAGCAGTTCTTC.